The present TCR beta chain was sequenced within a study of beta chain features in type 1 diabetes (dated by TCRdb to 2016 to 2018). Regarding the research as a whole: Mean age, gender distribution, total cell number and subset yield did not differ between patients and healthy donors. Regulatory and stem cell-like memory subsets were obtained from only 8 patients and about 8 healthy donors, while naive and central memory subsets were obtained from all 30 or so donors. The study compared TCRB repertoires of sorted circulating CD4+ T cell subsets between recently diagnosed type 1 diabetes patients and matched healthy donors. A total of approximately 100 million sorted cells were examined across all samples, and the number of cells per subset was strongly correlated with RNA yield. Beyond this particular receptor, the publication reports: Type 1 diabetes patients showed a moderate but significant shortening of TCRB CDR3 length in all four CD4+ subsets. Because cDNA was sequenced instead of genomic DNA, highly expressing activated cells could be over-represented, though the groups showed no difference in activation or CD3 levels. Because the HLA sub-analyses included only small numbers of individuals, any influence of HLA type on TCRB rearrangement was left unresolved. Shorter templates might have been favored by PCR, but patient and control samples were amplified and corrected together, so both groups would have been affected equally by any skew. Naive, central memory and regulatory TCRB repertoires appeared more similar among patients than among healthy donors. At VDJ recombination sites, patients with type 1 diabetes made fewer insertions and deleted more nucleotides, a pattern implying thymic rearrangement abnormalities.

Notes on this clone: There is no known antigen for this receptor. Per-base qualities were not stored, and no clone one base away is much larger.

Each donor gave one peripheral blood draw, roughly 110 mL on average, collected into heparinised tubes. A BD FACSAria II was used to sort naive, central memory, regulatory and stem cell-like memory CD4+ T cells with a panel that included CD45RO, CCR7, CD25, CD127, CD95 and CD27. Purity was above 98% for every sorted population. PBMCs were isolated right away by Lymphoprep density gradient centrifugation and were stained directly, without culture. To minimize batch effects, samples were stained and sorted in pairs, one healthy donor with one patient per experiment. The entire isolated RNA was reverse transcribed using the High Capacity cDNA Reverse Transcription Kit, and thus expressed TCRB transcripts were sequenced. Deep immunoSEQ sequencing was applied to naive, central memory and regulatory T cell samples, giving an average of about 3.6 million total reads per sample. Sorted cells were lysed in RLT buffer and RNA was extracted with DNase-treated RNeasy Micro or Mini kits, depending on cell number. To prevent cross-contamination, every cell subset was processed on its own, while patient and healthy donor samples were processed together. The immunoSEQ multiplex PCR was used to amplify TCRB sequences from cDNA, yielding 87-bp fragments that span the CDR3 region. Amplicons were sequenced on the Illumina HiSeq platform. Concerning the study's data processing: Synthetic template baselines were used to correct PCR bias computationally, reads within Hamming distance 2 were collapsed, and singletons that could not be merged were discarded. By aligning reads against IMGT, V, D and J genes, CDR3 length, and insertions or deletions at six rearrangement sites were assigned. Within each subset, clonotype counts were normalized to sorted cell number, and only after that were true diversity and Gini coefficients computed with the tcR R package. The overlap coefficient, calculated on TCRB nucleotide sequences, was used to quantify repertoire sharing. Out-of-frame TCRB sequences from naive cells were analyzed to stand in for the pre-selection repertoire. TCRdb stores this immuneACCESS table with in-frame sequences only. Part of the clones is absent; in the studies checked, under half of the shortfall reflects unresolved V genes, and no reason is known for the rest. Clonal size and the V and J genes are those of that table, whereas D and trimming came from the DNA. This sample has approximately 300,000 clones in its table, and approximately 10% of those were observed once. The leading ten clones occupy about 0.015% of the sample.

From V the trimming removes 3 bases and from J it removes 2 bases, while the gene matches leave 4 bases of the junction unaccounted for. CDR1 and CDR2 (SGDLS, YYNGEE) derive from the germline V gene. Spanning cysteine to phenylalanine, the CDR3 consists of 15 amino acids. Only the CDR3 portion is preserved as DNA: 45 bases, with reading frame beginning at the first base. Sequences were obtained from naive CD4+ T cells from blood. The intended sense of this specimen's cell subset or site label: true naive CD4+ T cells. The clonotype comes from a woman younger than 45 in good health. Rearrangement joined TRBV9 to TRBJ2-2, with 7 central nucleotides matching TRBD2. The nucleotide sequence is TGTGCCAGCAGCGGGGGGGGACTCAACACCGGGGAGCTGTTTTTT. Protein translation: CASSGGGLNTGELFF.